The rows below give T cell receptor beta chains drawn from one sample of a study of blood T cells in healthy people across ages. MiXCR, run by TCRdb on the 5' RACE reads, gives a single entry per CDR3 protein. Of more than 1 million distinct CDR3 sequences in the sample, 35% to 50% are singletons; the top ten hold approximately 17%. The sample taken for sequencing was blood. The receptors originated from a woman aged 60-70 years in good health. Both conserved end residues are trimmed from each CDR3. Not every row has a clone size; where given, it reads once, few, many or a size class.

clone_size	v_call	j_call	cdr3_aa
few	TRBV6-5	TRBJ2-7	ASGQAGSYEQY
NA	TRBV12-3/TRBV12-4	TRBJ2-4	ASSLRGLAGAKNIQY
few	TRBV10-1	TRBJ2-7	ASSGQLVFEQY
NA	TRBV20-1	TRBJ2-5	SAIRGPIQETQY
NA	TRBV7-2	TRBJ1-1	ASSLGYQNTEAF
NA	TRBV7-2	NA	ASSLALRAEQY
many	TRBV4-2	TRBJ2-3	ASSQESSVDTQY
NA	TRBV5-1	TRBJ1-4	ASSPQALRNEKLF
NA	TRBV2	TRBJ1-3	ARSTGNSGNTIY
NA	TRBV15	TRBJ2-7	ATSRDYWDRTRYEQY